The present TCR beta chain was sequenced within a study of response to subunit inactivated influenza vaccine. The CDR3 consists of 16 residues. Germline values: CDR1 SGDLS, CDR2 YYNGEE. With 0 bases clipped from V and 5 bases from J, the junction kept 10 bases outside the gene matches. A single record per CDR3 protein comes from TCRdb applying MiXCR to the RT-PCR reads. The sample holds hundreds of thousands of distinct CDR3 sequences, roughly 18% seen once. In its sample, this clonotype was seen a few times. The sample here was PBMCs from blood, taken 5 days after vaccination. This TCR was sampled from a man aged 50 to 60 who received an inactivated influenza vaccine. The chain employs TRBV9 and TRBJ2-7; TRBD2 aligns across 8 bases. In DNA form, the CDR3 reads TGTGCCAGCAGCGTAGGACCCCCGGGAGGGAGGCACGAGCAGTACTTC. Protein: CASSVGPPGGRHEQYF.